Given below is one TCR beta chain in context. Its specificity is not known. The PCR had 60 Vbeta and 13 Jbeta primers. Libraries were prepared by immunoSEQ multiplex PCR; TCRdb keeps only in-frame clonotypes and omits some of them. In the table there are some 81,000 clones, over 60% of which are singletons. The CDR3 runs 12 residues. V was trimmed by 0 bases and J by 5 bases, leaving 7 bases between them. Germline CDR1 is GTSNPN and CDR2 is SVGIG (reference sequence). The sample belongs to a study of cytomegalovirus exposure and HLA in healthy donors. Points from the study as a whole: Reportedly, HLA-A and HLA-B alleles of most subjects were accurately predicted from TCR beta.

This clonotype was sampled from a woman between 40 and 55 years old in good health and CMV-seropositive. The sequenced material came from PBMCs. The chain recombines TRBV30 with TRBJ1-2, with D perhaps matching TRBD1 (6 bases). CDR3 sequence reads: CAWSVRGYGYTF. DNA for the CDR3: TGTGCCTGGAGTGTAAGGGGGTATGGCTACACCTTC.